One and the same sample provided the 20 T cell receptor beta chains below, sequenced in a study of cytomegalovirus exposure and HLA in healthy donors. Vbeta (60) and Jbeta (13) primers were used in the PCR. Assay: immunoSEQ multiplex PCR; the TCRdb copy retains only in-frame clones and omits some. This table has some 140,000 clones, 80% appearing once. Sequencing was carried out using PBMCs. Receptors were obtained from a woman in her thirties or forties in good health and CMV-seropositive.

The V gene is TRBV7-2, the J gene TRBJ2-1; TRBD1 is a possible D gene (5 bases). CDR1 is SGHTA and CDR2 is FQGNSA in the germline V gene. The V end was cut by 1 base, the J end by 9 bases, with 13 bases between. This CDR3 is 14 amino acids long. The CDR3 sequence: CASSLVQGLGEQFF. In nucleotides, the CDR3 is TGTGCCAGCAGCTTAGTTCAGGGATTGGGTGAGCAGTTCTTC.

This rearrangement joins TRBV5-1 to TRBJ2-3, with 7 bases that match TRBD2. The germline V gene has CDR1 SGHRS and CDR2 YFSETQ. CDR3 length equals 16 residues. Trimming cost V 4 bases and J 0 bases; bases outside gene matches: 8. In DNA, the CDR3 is TGCGCCAGCAGCCTACAGCGGGGTTCTAGCACAGATACGCAGTATTTT. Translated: CASSLQRGSSTDTQYF. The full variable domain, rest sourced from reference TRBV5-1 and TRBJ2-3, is KAGVTQTPRYLIKTRGQQVTLSCSPISGHRSVSWYQQTPGQGLQFLFEYFSETQRNKGNFPGRFSGRQFSNSRSEMNVSTLELGDSALYLCASSLQRGSSTDTQYFGPGTRLTVL.

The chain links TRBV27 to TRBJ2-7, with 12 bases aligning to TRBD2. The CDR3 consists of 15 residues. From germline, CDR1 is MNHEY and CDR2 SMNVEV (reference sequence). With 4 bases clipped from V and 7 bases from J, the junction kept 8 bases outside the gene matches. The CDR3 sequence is CASSSLAGGPIEQYF. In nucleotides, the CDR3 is TGTGCCAGCAGTTCGCTAGCGGGAGGGCCCATTGAGCAGTACTTC.

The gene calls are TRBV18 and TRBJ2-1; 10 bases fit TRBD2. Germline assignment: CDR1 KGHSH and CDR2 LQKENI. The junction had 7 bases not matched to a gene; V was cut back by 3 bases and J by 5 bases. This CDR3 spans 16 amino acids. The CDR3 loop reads CASSPQLAGPNNEQFF. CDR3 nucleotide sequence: TGTGCCAGCTCACCTCAACTAGCGGGACCAAACAATGAGCAGTTCTTC.

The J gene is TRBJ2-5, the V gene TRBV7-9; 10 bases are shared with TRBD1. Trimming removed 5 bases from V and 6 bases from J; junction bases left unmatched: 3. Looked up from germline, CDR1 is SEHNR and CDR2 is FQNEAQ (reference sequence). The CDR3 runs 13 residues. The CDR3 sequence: CASSPGQGKTQYF. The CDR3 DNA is TGTGCCAGCAGCCCGGGACAGGGGAAGACCCAGTACTTC.

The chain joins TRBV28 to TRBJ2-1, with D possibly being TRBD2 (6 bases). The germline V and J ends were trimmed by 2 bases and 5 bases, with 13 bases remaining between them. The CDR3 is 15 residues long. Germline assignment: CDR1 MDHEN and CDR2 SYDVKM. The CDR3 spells CASSLGGSGDNEQFF. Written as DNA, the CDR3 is TGTGCCAGCAGTTTAGGAGGGAGTGGGGACAATGAGCAGTTCTTC.

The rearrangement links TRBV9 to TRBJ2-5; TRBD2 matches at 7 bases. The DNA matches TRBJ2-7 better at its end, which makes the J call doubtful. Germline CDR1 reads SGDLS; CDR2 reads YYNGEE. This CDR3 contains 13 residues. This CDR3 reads CASSHTGGYEQYF. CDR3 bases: TGTGCCAGCAGCCATACGGGGGGCTACGAGCAGTACTTC.

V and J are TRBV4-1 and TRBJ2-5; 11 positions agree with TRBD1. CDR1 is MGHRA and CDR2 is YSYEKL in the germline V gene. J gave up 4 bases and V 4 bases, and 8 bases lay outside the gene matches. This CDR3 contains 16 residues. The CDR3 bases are TGCGCCAGCAGCCTCGCGGGGACAGGGGGAGTAGAGACCCAGTACTTC. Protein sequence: CASSLAGTGGVETQYF.

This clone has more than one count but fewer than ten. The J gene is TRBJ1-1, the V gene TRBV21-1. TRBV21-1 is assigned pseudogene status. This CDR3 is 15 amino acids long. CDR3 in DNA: TGTGCCAGCAGCAAAGAGGGAGGGATAGGAACTGAAGCTTTCTTT. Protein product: CASSKEGGIGTEAFF.

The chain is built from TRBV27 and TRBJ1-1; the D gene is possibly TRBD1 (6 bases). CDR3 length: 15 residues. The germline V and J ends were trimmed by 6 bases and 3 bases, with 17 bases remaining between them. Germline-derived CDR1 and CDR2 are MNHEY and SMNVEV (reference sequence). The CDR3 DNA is TGTGCCAGCAGGAGGATGCAGGGGACCCACACTGAAGCTTTCTTT. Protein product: CASRRMQGTHTEAFF.

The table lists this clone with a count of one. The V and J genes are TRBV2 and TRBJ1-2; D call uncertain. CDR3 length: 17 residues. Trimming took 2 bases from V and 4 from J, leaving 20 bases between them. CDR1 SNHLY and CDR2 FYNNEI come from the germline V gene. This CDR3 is CASSERLPWQSSYGYTF. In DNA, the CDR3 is TGTGCCAGCAGTGAAAGGTTGCCTTGGCAGTCTAGCTATGGCTACACCTTC.

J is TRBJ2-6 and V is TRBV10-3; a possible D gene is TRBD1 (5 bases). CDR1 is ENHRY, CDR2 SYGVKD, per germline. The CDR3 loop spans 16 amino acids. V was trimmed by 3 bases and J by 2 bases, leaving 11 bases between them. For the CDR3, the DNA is TGTGCCATCAGTGATACAGGCAATACTGGGGCCAACGTCCTGACTTTC. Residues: CAISDTGNTGANVLTF.

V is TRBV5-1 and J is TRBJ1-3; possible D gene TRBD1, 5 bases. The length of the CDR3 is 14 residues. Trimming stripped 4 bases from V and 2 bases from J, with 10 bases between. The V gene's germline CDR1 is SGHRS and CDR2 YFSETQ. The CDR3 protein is CASSITGPGNTIYF. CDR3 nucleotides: TGCGCCAGCAGCATCACAGGTCCTGGAAACACCATATATTTT.

The CDR3 DNA reads as TGCGCCAGCAGTTCCTGGGAGGGCGGCCACACAGATACGCAGTATTTT. Translating it yields CASSSWEGGHTDTQYF. This rearrangement joins TRBV5-1 to TRBJ2-3, with 7 bases identical to TRBD2. This CDR3 contains 16 residues. Germline values: CDR1 SGHRS, CDR2 YFSETQ. The V segment lost 5 bases and the J segment 2 bases; nucleotides outside the gene matches: 11.

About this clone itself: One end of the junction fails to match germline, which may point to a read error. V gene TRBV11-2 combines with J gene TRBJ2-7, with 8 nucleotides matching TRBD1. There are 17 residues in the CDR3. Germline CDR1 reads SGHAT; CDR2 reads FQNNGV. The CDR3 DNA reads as TGTGCCAGCAGCCTCGCTCCCGGGACAGGCTTCTCCTTCGAGCAGTACTTC. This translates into CASSLAPGTGFSFEQYF. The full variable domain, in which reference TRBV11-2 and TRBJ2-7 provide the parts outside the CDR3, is EAGVAQSPRYKIIEKRQSVAFWCNPISGHATLYWYQQILGQGPKLLIQFQNNGVVDDSQLPKDRFSAERLKGVDSTLKIQPAKLEDSAVYLCASSLAPGTGFSFEQYFGPGTRLTVT.

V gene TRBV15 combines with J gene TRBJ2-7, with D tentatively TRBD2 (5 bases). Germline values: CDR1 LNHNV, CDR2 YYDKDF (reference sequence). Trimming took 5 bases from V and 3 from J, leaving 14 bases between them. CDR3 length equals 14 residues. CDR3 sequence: CATSPGLEYYEQYF. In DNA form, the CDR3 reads TGTGCCACCAGCCCAGGACTGGAGTACTACGAGCAGTACTTC.

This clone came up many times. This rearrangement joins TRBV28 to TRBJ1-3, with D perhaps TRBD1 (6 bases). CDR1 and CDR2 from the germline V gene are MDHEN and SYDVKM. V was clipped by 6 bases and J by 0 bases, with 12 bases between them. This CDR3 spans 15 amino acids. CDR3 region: CASRNTGSSGNTIYF. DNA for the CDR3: TGTGCCAGCAGAAACACAGGGTCCTCTGGAAACACCATATATTTT.

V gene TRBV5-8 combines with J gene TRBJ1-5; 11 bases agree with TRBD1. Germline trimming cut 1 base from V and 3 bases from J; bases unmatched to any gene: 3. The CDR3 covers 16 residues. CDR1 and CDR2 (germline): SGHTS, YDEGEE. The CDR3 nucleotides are TGTGCCAGCAGCTTGCTGGGACAGGGGGACAATCAGCCCCAGCATTTT. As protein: CASSLLGQGDNQPQHF.

CDR3: CASSTPGLAGVGDEQFF. The CDR3, as DNA: TGTGCCAGTAGTACGCCGGGACTAGCGGGAGTCGGGGATGAGCAGTTCTTC. The V and J genes are TRBV19 and TRBJ2-1; 14 positions match TRBD2. With 4 bases clipped from V and 8 bases from J, the junction kept 10 bases outside the gene matches. This CDR3 has 17 residues. The germline gives CDR1 LNHDA, CDR2 SQIVND (reference sequence).

The CDR3 region is CASSPRTGVNTGELFF. CDR3 sequence (DNA): TGCGCCAGCAGCCCCCGGACAGGGGTGAACACCGGGGAGCTGTTTTTT. The V gene is TRBV5-1, the J gene TRBJ2-2; 9 bases are shared with TRBD1. Germline CDR1 is SGHRS and CDR2 is YFSETQ. The CDR3 contains 16 residues. V shed 4 bases, J shed 1 base, and the junction held 5 bases outside the gene matches.